A single sample gave rise to the 13 T cell receptor beta chains below, sequenced in a study of blood T cell repertoires in COVID-19. The table came from immunoSEQ multiplex PCR; TCRdb's copy has only in-frame clones and leaves some out. The sample comprises 470,000 or so clones, 80% to 90% of which are singletons, and roughly 3.1% rests with the top ten. Sequences were obtained from peripheral blood. The receptors derive from a human donor in a cohort sampled during active COVID-19.

This chain connects TRBV25-1 to TRBJ1-2; 10 bases map to TRBD1. Germline CDR1 is MGHDK and CDR2 is SYGVNS. V lost 0 bases and J lost 7; bases outside the gene matches: 2. The CDR3 length is 14 residues. CDR3 residues: CASSEYGQGGGYTF. As DNA, the CDR3 is TGTGCCAGCAGTGAATATGGACAGGGGGGTGGCTACACCTTC.

The chain has TRBV28 and TRBJ1-4, with TRBD1 as a possible D gene (6 bases). CDR1 and CDR2 (germline): MDHEN, SYDVKM. Trimming shortened V by 1 base and J by 6 bases, and 15 bases separated the two germline ends. This CDR3 spans 16 amino acids. CDR3 coding DNA: TGTGCCAGCAGTTTATCCAGGGGAAGAATGTATGAAAAACTGTTTTTT. Amino acids: CASSLSRGRMYEKLFF.

This chain connects TRBV9 to TRBJ2-1, with D possibly TRBD2 on 6 matching bases. CDR3 length: 15 residues. CDR1 is SGDLS, CDR2 YYNGEE, per germline. V was clipped by 0 bases and J by 2 bases, with 9 bases between them. The CDR3 DNA reads as TGTGCCAGCAGCGTAGAGACTAGTGCCTACAATGAGCAGTTCTTC. Translation gives CASSVETSAYNEQFF.

This rearrangement joins TRBV10-3 to TRBJ1-4, with 10 bases aligning to TRBD1. Germline CDR1 reads ENHRY; CDR2 reads SYGVKD. V shed 4 bases, J shed 4 bases, and the junction held 18 bases outside the gene matches. This CDR3 spans 20 amino acids. The CDR3 nucleotides read TGTGCCATCAGTGCCAGACCGGGACAGGGGACCCACGACCGTAATGAAAAACTGTTTTTT. It encodes CAISARPGQGTHDRNEKLFF.

J is TRBJ1-2 and V is TRBV7-2; tentatively, D is TRBD1 (5 bases). Germline V CDR1 and CDR2: SGHTA, FQGNSA. The CDR3 runs 17 residues. Trimming removed 2 bases at V and 4 bases at J, with 20 bases between. The CDR3 sequence: CASSLWPEGASTYGYTF. CDR3 sequence (DNA): TGTGCCAGCAGCTTATGGCCGGAAGGGGCCTCTACCTATGGCTACACCTTC.

The rearrangement links TRBV7-2 to TRBJ1-1; a weak D match, TRBD1 (6 bases). Germline loops: CDR1 SGHTA, CDR2 FQGNSA. Trimming took 5 bases from V and 4 from J, leaving 17 bases between them. The CDR3 has 15 residues. CDR3 DNA sequence: TGTGCCAGCAGCGTACAGGGCCAGGCGGCCACTGAAGCTTTCTTT. Protein product: CASSVQGQAATEAFF.

J is TRBJ2-3 and V is TRBV7-2; a weak D match, TRBD2 (6 bases). V lost 0 bases and J lost 6, with 13 bases in between. CDR3 length: 15 amino acids. From germline, CDR1 is SGHTA and CDR2 FQGNSA. The CDR3, as DNA: TGTGCCAGCAGCTTAGCGTCGGGGGAGTGGGATACGCAGTATTTT. Translation gives CASSLASGEWDTQYF.

The rearrangement joins TRBV7-9 to TRBJ2-5; 12 positions agree with TRBD2. Per the germline V gene, CDR1 is SEHNR and CDR2 is FQNEAQ (reference sequence). The CDR3 covers 15 residues. Trimming removed 5 bases from V and 7 bases from J; junction bases left unmatched: 8. The CDR3 DNA reads TGTGCCAGCAGCCCGCTAGCGGGAGGGCGCGGGACCCAGTACTTC. Translation gives CASSPLAGGRGTQYF.

This clone showed up just a few times. The chain joins TRBV5-8 to TRBJ1-1; a possible D gene is TRBD1 (5 bases). The CDR3 extends over 15 amino acids. Germline V gene data show CDR1 as SGHTS and CDR2 as YDEGEE. V lost 0 bases and J lost 3, with 12 bases in between. CDR3 in DNA: TGTGCCAGCAGCTTGGTGGGGCTGGTGGACACTGAAGCTTTCTTT. Its translation: CASSLVGLVDTEAFF.

V is TRBV4-2 and J is TRBJ2-1, with D maybe TRBD2 (6 bases). Per germline, CDR1 LGHNA and CDR2 YNFKEQ. With 1 base removed from V and 0 bases from J, the gap between germline ends came to 7 bases. This CDR3 region has 15 residues. The CDR3 reads CASSQGRGSYNEQFF. The CDR3 region has the DNA TGTGCCAGCAGCCAAGGGCGGGGCTCCTACAATGAGCAGTTCTTC.

This sequence joins TRBV5-7 and TRBJ1-5; D uncertain. Being an ORF, TRBV5-7 has a function that is uncertain. CDR3 length: 16 amino acids. Trimming pared 0 bases from V and 0 bases from J, leaving 10 bases between. The CDR3 protein is CASSLEFQYSNQPQHF. Here the CDR3 DNA reads TGTGCCAGCAGCTTGGAATTTCAGTATAGCAATCAGCCCCAGCATTTT.

The chain has TRBV6-2 or TRBV6-3 and TRBJ1-2; D call uncertain. Looked up from germline, CDR1 is MNHEY and CDR2 is SVGEGT. V was cut by 0 bases and J by 4 bases, with 9 bases left in between. The CDR3 contains 14 residues. The CDR3 region has the DNA TGTGCCAGCAGTTACTCGGGCCTGCTCTATGGCTACACCTTC. This codes for CASSYSGLLYGYTF.

The CDR3 DNA sequence: TGTGCCATCAGTGAGCCGTCAGGGGGAGGTGTGGGCACTGAAGCTTTCTTT. Translation: CAISEPSGGGVGTEAFF. The chain couples TRBV10-3 to TRBJ1-1, with TRBD1 identical over 7 bases. V was pared by 2 bases and J by 4 bases, with 13 bases of the junction left unmatched. Germline CDR1 is ENHRY and CDR2 is SYGVKD. The CDR3 consists of 17 residues.